This TCR beta chain was recorded in a study of blood T cell repertoires in COVID-19. Study-wide background: Specimens from acute and convalescent COVID-19 originated in the United States, Italy and Spain.

Original processing notes: How many nucleated cells were present was estimated from reference gene primer amplification. Assay used: immunoSEQ multiplex PCR; TCRdb lists only in-frame clones, some missing. That table furnishes V, J and clone size, whereas the DNA furnished D and trimming. The sample carries approximately 64,000 clones, around nine tenths recorded once. The CDR3 totals 13 residues. V lost 8 bases, J lost 0 bases, and 10 bases lay in between. Material for sequencing was peripheral blood. This receptor was taken from a man aged 65-85 years with acute or convalescent COVID-19. The chain couples TRBV12-3 or TRBV12-4 to TRBJ1-1; perhaps TRBD1 as D (5 bases). The CDR3 sequence is CASRVGVNTEAFF. The CDR3 DNA reads as TGTGCCAGCCGCGTAGGGGTGAACACTGAAGCTTTCTTT.